What follows are 29 T cell receptor beta chains derived from one specimen sequenced in a study of T cell changes during pregnancy in multiple sclerosis. Method: immunoSEQ multiplex PCR; TCRdb's copy keeps in-frame clones and lacks some. The sample holds 20,000 to 25,000 clones, around 90% seen once. This specimen was CD4+ T cells from peripheral blood mononuclear cells, taken in the third trimester of pregnancy. The receptors were gathered from a female donor in good health, enrolled as a control in a pregnancy study.

A single count supports this clone. V is TRBV5-1 and J is TRBJ2-2; the D gene is possibly TRBD1 (5 bases). This CDR3 is built from 16 residues. Per the germline V gene, CDR1 is SGHRS and CDR2 is YFSETQ. V lost 4 bases, J lost 3 bases, and 16 bases lay in between. The CDR3 here is CASSPQGLRDTGELFF. In DNA form, the CDR3 reads TGCGCCAGCAGCCCCCAGGGCCTCAGGGACACCGGGGAGCTGTTTTTT.

The chain recombines TRBV11-2 with TRBJ1-3; TRBD1 is a possible D gene (6 bases). The CDR3 runs to 19 residues. Germline V gene data show CDR1 as SGHAT and CDR2 as FQNNGV. Deletions cut 2 bases from V and 0 bases from J, with 20 bases between. The CDR3 nucleotides are TGTGCCAGCAGCTTATTACGAGGGGGATTGGGGATCTCTGGAAACACCATATATTTT. It codes for CASSLLRGGLGISGNTIYF. The whole variable domain, remainder taken from reference TRBV11-2 and TRBJ1-3, is EAGVAQSPRYKIIEKRQSVAFWCNPISGHATLYWYQQILGQGPKLLIQFQNNGVVDDSQLPKDRFSAERLKGVDSTLKIQPAKLEDSAVYLCASSLLRGGLGISGNTIYFGEGSWLTVV.

The V and J genes are TRBV2 and TRBJ2-4; tentative D call: TRBD2 (5 bases). This CDR3 is 16 amino acids long. V lost 8 bases, J lost 0 bases, and 17 bases lay in between. CDR1 and CDR2 (germline): SNHLY, FYNNEI. The chain's CDR3 is CASVFERGLAKNIQYF. CDR3 DNA sequence: TGTGCCAGCGTGTTTGAGCGCGGGTTAGCCAAAAACATTCAGTACTTC.

This chain uses TRBV18 with TRBJ1-6, with D uncertain. The germline V gene encodes CDR1 KGHSH and CDR2 LQKENI. CDR3 size: 17 residues. Trimming pared 5 bases from V and 2 bases from J, leaving 16 bases between. The CDR3: CASSTISRSPYNSPLHF. The CDR3 bases are TGTGCCAGCTCAACTATCAGTCGGAGCCCCTATAATTCACCCCTCCACTTT.

CDR3 region: CASSLDPEPQHF. For the CDR3, the DNA is TGTGCCAGCAGCTTAGATCCGGAGCCCCAGCATTTT. The V call is TRBV11-3, the J call TRBJ1-5; D not resolved. In germline, CDR1 is SGHNT, CDR2 YENEEA. CDR3 length equals 12 residues. The V end was cut by 0 bases, the J end by 8 bases, with 5 bases between.

This clone was seen once. This rearrangement joins TRBV7-2 to TRBJ1-1; TRBD1 aligns across 9 bases. Trimming took 5 bases from V and 4 from J; bases not matched to a gene: 8. Germline V gene data show CDR1 as SGHTA and CDR2 as FQGNSA. This CDR3 comprises 15 residues. The CDR3 DNA reads TGTGCCAGCAGCCCCCCGGGACAGGGTATCACTGAAGCTTTCTTT. Encoded protein: CASSPPGQGITEAFF.

The V call is TRBV18, the J call TRBJ2-3; D gene unclear. V lost 3 bases to trimming and J lost 2 bases, with 6 bases between them. CDR1 and CDR2 from the germline V gene are KGHSH and LQKENI. This CDR3 is 13 amino acids long. The CDR3 region is CASSPKITDTQYF. In nucleotides, the CDR3 is TGTGCCAGCTCACCCAAAATCACAGATACGCAGTATTTT.

The chain is built from TRBV6-4 and TRBJ2-3; TRBD2 matches at 11 bases. Germline loops: CDR1 MRHNA, CDR2 SNTAGT. CDR3 length: 14 residues. Trimming at V came to 8 bases and at J to 4 bases, leaving 5 bases not matched to a gene. The CDR3 reads CASSSGGISDTQYF. CDR3 in DNA: TGTGCCAGCTCTAGCGGGGGGATCTCAGATACGCAGTATTTT.

The chain combines TRBV5-1 with TRBJ2-2, with 8 bases aligning to TRBD1. CDR3 length: 15 residues. CDR1 and CDR2 from the germline V gene are SGHRS and YFSETQ. Trimming removed 2 bases from V and 2 bases from J; junction bases left unmatched: 2. The CDR3 DNA follows: TGCGCCAGCAGCTTTGGACAGGGTAACACCGGGGAGCTGTTTTTT. It translates to CASSFGQGNTGELFF.

The V gene is TRBV5-3, the J gene TRBJ1-6, with a possible D match to TRBD1 (5 bases). TRBV5-3 is flagged as an ORF with uncertain function. This CDR3 comprises 14 residues. V was pared by 6 bases and J by 7 bases, with 14 bases between. CDR3 sequence: CARTMDTGNSPLHF. The CDR3, as DNA: TGTGCCAGAACCATGGACACAGGAAATTCACCCCTCCACTTT.

This chain links TRBV29-1 with TRBJ2-7, with 10 bases that match TRBD1. Germline-derived CDR1 and CDR2 are SQVTM and ANQGSEA. V dropped 6 bases and J dropped 5; count of bases not matched to a gene: 4. The CDR3 totals 12 residues. CDR3 sequence reads: CSVGQGGNEQYF. CDR3 in DNA: TGCAGCGTAGGACAGGGGGGCAACGAGCAGTACTTC.

This clone was observed a single time. The rearrangement uses TRBV29-1 and TRBJ2-2; no definite D call. Trimming took off 4 bases at V and 1 base at J, with 7 bases between the two ends. The germline V gene has CDR1 SQVTM and CDR2 ANQGSEA. This CDR3 is 13 amino acids long. The CDR3 loop reads CSVAQLNTGELFF. The CDR3 coding sequence is TGCAGCGTTGCCCAGTTGAACACCGGGGAGCTGTTTTTT.

The chain carries TRBV19 and TRBJ1-5; D uncertain. V lost 7 bases, J lost 4 bases, and 8 bases lay in between. The germline CDR1 and CDR2 sequences are LNHDA and SQIVND (reference sequence). CDR3 length equals 12 residues. CDR3 loop: CASNHLNQPQHF. CDR3 bases: TGTGCCAGTAATCACCTAAATCAGCCCCAGCATTTT.

V and J are TRBV2 and TRBJ2-1, with D tentatively TRBD1 (6 bases). V lost 4 bases and J lost 2, with 12 bases in between. The CDR3 is made up of 15 amino acids. The germline gives CDR1 SNHLY, CDR2 FYNNEI. CDR3: CASSVRGGTYNEQFF. The CDR3 nucleotides read TGTGCCAGCAGTGTAAGAGGGGGTACCTACAATGAGCAGTTCTTC.

The rearrangement uses TRBV18 and TRBJ2-3, with D possibly TRBD1 on 8 matching bases. Trimming removed 2 bases at V and 3 bases at J, with 15 bases between. CDR1 is KGHSH and CDR2 is LQKENI in the germline V gene. The CDR3 consists of 16 residues. This CDR3 is CASSPAGGTGTDTQYF. CDR3 in DNA: TGTGCCAGCTCACCAGCCGGGGGGACAGGAACAGATACGCAGTATTTT.

This chain uses TRBV10-3 with TRBJ1-5, with 8 bases identical to TRBD1. The CDR3 length is 15 residues. Trimming at V came to 3 bases and at J to 5 bases, leaving 6 bases not matched to a gene. CDR1 and CDR2 (germline): ENHRY, SYGVKD. This CDR3 is CAISDVGQGDQPQHF. The CDR3 nucleotides read TGTGCCATCAGTGATGTTGGACAGGGCGATCAGCCCCAGCATTTT.

V and J are TRBV5-1 and TRBJ2-3; a weak D match, TRBD2 (6 bases). Germline CDR1 and CDR2: SGHRS and YFSETQ. The length of the CDR3 is 15 residues. Trimming shortened V by 0 bases and J by 6 bases, and 14 bases separated the two germline ends. CDR3 in amino acids: CASSLETSQWDTQYF. The DNA of the CDR3 is TGCGCCAGCAGCTTGGAAACTAGCCAGTGGGATACGCAGTATTTT.

The chain is built from TRBV6-4 and TRBJ2-6; 12 bases are a match to TRBD2. With 2 bases clipped from V and 0 bases from J, the junction kept 5 bases outside the gene matches. The CDR3 has 19 residues. Germline CDR1 reads MRHNA; CDR2 reads SNTAGT. The CDR3 loop is CASSDTSGGSSSGANVLTF. Written as DNA, the CDR3 is TGTGCCAGCAGTGACACTAGCGGGGGGTCCTCCTCTGGGGCCAACGTCCTGACTTTC.

This sequence joins TRBV9 and TRBJ2-7; TRBD1 is a possible D gene (5 bases). V was cut by 0 bases and J by 2 bases, with 9 bases left in between. Germline V lookup: CDR1 SGDLS, CDR2 YYNGEE. This CDR3 region has 14 residues. CDR3 nucleotides: TGTGCCAGCAGCGTAGGGGGCAGTGCCTACGAGCAGTACTTC. Residues: CASSVGGSAYEQYF.

This chain joins TRBV6-4 and TRBJ1-2, with 8 bases aligning to TRBD1. The V gene's germline CDR1 is MRHNA and CDR2 SNTAGT. The J segment lost 7 bases and the V segment lost 6 bases, leaving 4 bases of the junction unmatched. The CDR3 spans 12 residues. The CDR3 sequence is CASRGQGGGYTF. The CDR3 DNA reads TGTGCCAGCAGAGGACAGGGCGGTGGCTACACCTTC.

The genes are TRBV10-3 and TRBJ1-2; D is possibly TRBD1 (5 bases). Germline loops: CDR1 ENHRY, CDR2 SYGVKD. V lost 3 bases to trimming and J lost 5 bases, with 31 bases between them. The CDR3 is made up of 20 amino acids. CDR3: CAISDSGDFGPPKKPYGYTF. The CDR3 DNA follows: TGTGCCATCAGTGACTCGGGGGATTTCGGGCCCCCTAAGAAGCCGTATGGCTACACCTTC.

This chain links TRBV7-3 with TRBJ2-2; weak D call: TRBD1 (6 bases). The CDR3 consists of 15 residues. Looked up from germline, CDR1 is SGHTA and CDR2 is FQGTGA. V lost 1 base and J 6 bases, leaving 12 bases between the germline ends. DNA for the CDR3: TGTGCCAGCAGCTTAAGCCCAGGGGTGGCCGGGGAGCTGTTTTTT. Encoded protein: CASSLSPGVAGELFF.

This chain links TRBV6-5 with TRBJ2-1; 11 bases are a match to TRBD2. J lost 7 bases, V lost 5 bases, and 7 bases had no gene match. The CDR3 covers 15 residues. Germline V gene sequence: CDR1 MNHEY, CDR2 SVGAGI. CDR3 sequence (DNA): TGTGCCAGCAGTACACTAGCGGGAGTATCAAATGAGCAGTTCTTC. Its protein is CASSTLAGVSNEQFF.

Only one count was recorded for this clone. V is TRBV7-8 and J is TRBJ2-3; 7 bases map to TRBD2. CDR1 is SGHVS and CDR2 is FQNEAQ in the germline V gene. The CDR3 has 22 residues. The V gene end was trimmed by 2 bases and the J gene end by 0 bases; junction bases not matched to a gene: 23. The CDR3 DNA reads TGTGCCAGCAGCTTAAGCCCCGCTAGGACTAGGCCCGGTCGGGTTAGCACAGATACGCAGTATTTT. Amino acid sequence: CASSLSPARTRPGRVSTDTQYF.

The rearrangement links TRBV28 to TRBJ1-3; no reliable D call. The CDR3 contains 14 residues. CDR1 and CDR2 (germline): MDHEN, SYDVKM. The germline V and J ends were trimmed by 5 bases and 8 bases, with 16 bases remaining between them. In nucleotides, the CDR3 is TGTGCCAGCAGTCAATCAGAGGGTTGGGACACCATATATTTT. Its translation: CASSQSEGWDTIYF.

The chain uses TRBV7-3 and TRBJ2-7; TRBD1 matches at 7 bases. The CDR3 sequence is 12 residues long. CDR1 is SGHTA, CDR2 FQGTGA, per germline. The V gene end was trimmed by 5 bases and the J gene end by 3 bases; junction bases not matched to a gene: 1. DNA for the CDR3: TGTGCCAGCAGCGACAGGGTCTACGAGCAGTACTTC. Residues: CASSDRVYEQYF.

The chain links TRBV28 to TRBJ1-3; D unresolved. V was trimmed by 5 bases and J by 0 bases, leaving 11 bases between them. Germline CDR1 MDHEN, CDR2 SYDVKM. The CDR3 runs to 15 residues. CDR3 region: CASSPMVSSGNTIYF. CDR3 nucleotide sequence: TGTGCCAGCAGTCCGATGGTGAGCTCTGGAAACACCATATATTTT.

This chain links TRBV7-9 with TRBJ2-2; D gene ambiguous. The CDR3 has 14 residues. Germline CDR1 SEHNR, CDR2 FQNEAQ (reference sequence). V lost 1 base and J 0 bases, leaving 3 bases between the germline ends. The DNA for the CDR3 is TGTGCCAGCAGCTTAGACTCGAACACCGGGGAGCTGTTTTTT. Residues: CASSLDSNTGELFF. Combining the CDR3 with reference TRBV7-9 and TRBJ2-2 gives the whole variable domain DTGVSQNPRHKITKRGQNVTFRCDPISEHNRLYWYRQTLGQGPEFLTYFQNEAQLEKSRLLSDRFSAERPKGSFSTLEIQRTEQGDSAMYLCASSLDSNTGELFFGEGSRLTVL.

The chain employs TRBV6-1 and TRBJ2-7; maybe TRBD2 (6 bases). The CDR3 loop spans 14 amino acids. From germline, CDR1 is MNHNS and CDR2 SASEGT. Trimming pared 7 bases from V and 0 bases from J, leaving 13 bases between. The CDR3 is CASTMDGSSYEQYF. In nucleotides, the CDR3 is TGTGCCAGCACCATGGACGGGAGCTCCTACGAGCAGTACTTC.